These 22 T cell receptor beta chains share one sample of origin, sequenced in a study of blood T cell repertoires in COVID-19. TCRdb keeps only in-frame clones here, not all; method: immunoSEQ multiplex PCR. The table shows 300,000 to 400,000 clones, with over 75% occurring only once. The sample was PBMCs or T cells enriched from blood (not recorded which). These receptors originate from a woman aged 25 to 45 with acute COVID-19.

The V and J genes are TRBV30 and TRBJ1-5; 7 bases agree with TRBD1. Germline V CDR1 and CDR2: GTSNPN, SVGIG (reference sequence). CDR3 size: 15 residues. With V trimmed by 0 bases and J by 3 bases, 5 bases remained unmatched. CDR3 DNA sequence: TGTGCCTGGAGTGTACAGGGGTCCCACAATCAGCCCCAGCATTTT. It specifies CAWSVQGSHNQPQHF.

The chain uses TRBV6-1 and TRBJ1-1; 11 nucleotides align to TRBD1. CDR1 is MNHNS and CDR2 is SASEGT in the germline V gene. Trimming cost V 2 bases and J 0 bases; bases outside gene matches: 5. The CDR3 extends over 17 amino acids. For the CDR3, the DNA is TGTGCCAGCAGTGAACGGACAGGGGGCTTCATGAACACTGAAGCTTTCTTT. Encoded protein: CASSERTGGFMNTEAFF.

The chain links TRBV10-2 to TRBJ2-7; the match to TRBD1 covers 7 bases. V lost 8 bases and J lost 3; bases outside the gene matches: 10. Per germline, CDR1 WSHSY and CDR2 SAAADI. The CDR3 has 14 amino acids. Here the CDR3 DNA reads TGCGCCAGCGCCTTGACAGGGCTGGACTACGAGCAGTACTTC. Amino acid sequence: CASALTGLDYEQYF.

The rearrangement joins TRBV30 to TRBJ1-2; 9 bases fit TRBD1. Per germline, CDR1 GTSNPN and CDR2 SVGIG (reference sequence). The trim removed 3 bases at V and 4 bases at J, leaving 6 bases unmatched. There are 14 residues in the CDR3. The CDR3, as DNA: TGTGCCTGGAGCCCACAGGGGGCGGGCTATGGCTACACCTTC. Its translation: CAWSPQGAGYGYTF.

The chain carries TRBV29-1 and TRBJ2-2, with 9 bases matching TRBD2. J gave up 3 bases and V 5 bases, and 1 base lay outside the gene matches. Germline V gives CDR1 SQVTM, CDR2 ANQGSEA. The CDR3 is made up of 13 amino acids. Here the CDR3 reads CSVRLADTGELFF. CDR3 coding DNA: TGCAGCGTTCGACTAGCGGACACCGGGGAGCTGTTTTTT.

The table lists this clone with a count of one. V and J are TRBV7-2 and TRBJ2-7, with D perhaps TRBD2 (6 bases). Trimming shortened V by 1 base and J by 3 bases, and 19 bases separated the two germline ends. The CDR3 spans 17 residues. Germline V gene sequence: CDR1 SGHTA, CDR2 FQGNSA. CDR3 amino acids: CASSLGNRVGGLYEQYF. The CDR3 DNA reads as TGTGCCAGCAGCTTAGGTAATCGTGTCGGGGGTCTCTACGAGCAGTACTTC.

The chain combines TRBV18 with TRBJ2-7, with 7 bases lining up with TRBD2. V was pared by 6 bases and J by 4 bases, with 9 bases of the junction left unmatched. There are 14 residues in the CDR3. Germline V gene sequence: CDR1 KGHSH, CDR2 LQKENI. This CDR3 is CASSSGTINYEQYF. The CDR3 DNA reads as TGTGCCAGCTCTTCCGGGACTATTAATTACGAGCAGTACTTC. The complete variable domain, with remaining parts taken from reference TRBV18 and TRBJ2-7, reads NAGVMQNPRHLVRRRGQEARLRCSPMKGHSHVYWYRQLPEEGLKFMVYLQKENIIDESGMPKERFSAEFPKEGPSILRIQQVVRGDSAAYFCASSSGTINYEQYFGPGTRLTVT.

The chain couples TRBV9 to TRBJ1-6; TRBD1 matches 7 bases. Germline V gene lookup returns CDR1 SGDLS and CDR2 YYNGEE. V dropped 1 base and J dropped 5; count of bases not matched to a gene: 6. The CDR3 extends over 16 amino acids. Here the CDR3 DNA reads TGTGCCAGCAGCGTATGGACCGGGACAGATAATTCACCCCTCCACTTT. Encoded protein: CASSVWTGTDNSPLHF.

The chain combines TRBV13 with TRBJ1-1, with TRBD1 as a possible D gene (6 bases). The CDR3 spans 18 residues. V was pared by 5 bases and J by 0 bases, with 22 bases between. The germline V gene encodes CDR1 PRHDT and CDR2 FYEKMQ (reference sequence). CDR3 DNA sequence: TGTGCCAGCAGCCGAACTAGAGAGAAGGGGGAGATGAACACTGAAGCTTTCTTT. Translated, it gives CASSRTREKGEMNTEAFF. The variable domain in full, with the rest retrieved from reference TRBV13 and TRBJ1-1, is AAGVIQSPRHLIKEKRETATLKCYPIPRHDTVYWYQQGPGQDPQFLISFYEKMQSDKGSIPDRFSAQQFSDYHSELNMSSLELGDSALYFCASSRTREKGEMNTEAFFGQGTRLTVV.

The chain links TRBV25-1 to TRBJ1-1; D is ambiguous. Trimming shortened V by 8 bases and J by 0 bases, and 13 bases separated the two germline ends. This CDR3 is 14 amino acids long. Germline CDR1 MGHDK, CDR2 SYGVNS. In DNA, the CDR3 is TGTGCCAGCTCTGCCGGTCCTTTGAACACTGAAGCTTTCTTT. Protein sequence: CASSAGPLNTEAFF.

This chain links TRBV20-1 with TRBJ2-1; 12 bases match TRBD2. CDR3 size: 16 residues. V was pared by 3 bases and J by 7 bases, with 10 bases of the junction left unmatched. The V gene's germline CDR1 is DFQATT and CDR2 SNEGSKA (reference sequence). CDR3 residues: CSASFRLAGGANEQFF. The CDR3 nucleotides read TGCAGTGCTAGTTTTAGGCTAGCGGGGGGGGCGAATGAGCAGTTCTTC.

The chain is built from TRBV24-1 and TRBJ1-4; no definite D call. CDR1 is KGHDR and CDR2 is SFDVKD in the germline V gene. The CDR3 is made up of 16 amino acids. V was pared by 12 bases and J by 0 bases, with 19 bases between. The CDR3 sequence: CAQPEVGSATNEKLFF. CDR3 DNA sequence: TGTGCCCAACCCGAGGTCGGCAGTGCAACTAATGAAAAACTGTTTTTT.

Comment on this clone: Within the sample, other DNA sequences also encode this same CDR3. J is TRBJ1-1 and V is TRBV5-1, with 8 nucleotides matching TRBD1. The J segment lost 5 bases and the V segment lost 2 bases, leaving 5 bases of the junction unmatched. The CDR3 runs to 14 residues. Germline lookup yields CDR1 SGHRS and CDR2 YFSETQ. CDR3 region: CASSLQGVGTEAFF. The CDR3 DNA reads TGCGCCAGCAGCTTACAGGGGGTGGGGACTGAAGCTTTCTTT.

This clone was detected only once. This chain uses TRBV27 with TRBJ2-5, with 15 bases that match TRBD2. Germline V gene lookup returns CDR1 MNHEY and CDR2 SMNVEV (reference sequence). The V gene end was trimmed by 6 bases and the J gene end by 4 bases; junction bases not matched to a gene: 15. The CDR3 has 19 residues. CDR3 coding DNA: TGTGCCAGCAGCCGCCATAGGACTAGCGGGGGGGCCCATCCAGAGACCCAGTACTTC. Its protein product is CASSRHRTSGGAHPETQYF.

Turning to this clone: Other DNA sequences within the sample encode an identical CDR3. The rearrangement uses TRBV19 and TRBJ2-2; 10 bases are a match to TRBD1. In germline, CDR1 is LNHDA, CDR2 SQIVND (reference sequence). V lost 7 bases and J lost 6; bases outside the gene matches: 11. The CDR3 is 16 amino acids. Written as DNA, the CDR3 is TGTGCCAGTACCCCCCTCGACAGGGGGCAGGCCGGGGAGCTGTTTTTT. Protein: CASTPLDRGQAGELFF.

The chain links TRBV19 to TRBJ2-1, with TRBD1 as a possible D gene (6 bases). The CDR3 covers 16 residues. V lost 6 bases to trimming and J lost 6 bases, with 21 bases between them. Germline CDR1 and CDR2: LNHDA and SQIVND (reference sequence). Here the CDR3 reads CASRSGQTRAVNEQFF. CDR3 DNA: TGTGCCAGTAGGTCCGGACAGACAAGGGCGGTCAATGAGCAGTTCTTC.

The chain has TRBV7-2 and TRBJ2-1, with 10 nucleotides matching TRBD2. The CDR3 has 14 amino acids. In germline, CDR1 is SGHTA, CDR2 FQGNSA. V dropped 3 bases and J dropped 9; count of bases not matched to a gene: 5. The CDR3 DNA reads as TGTGCCAGCAGCTTCCAGCGGGGGGGCCTTGAGCAGTTCTTC. It translates to CASSFQRGGLEQFF.

The gene calls are TRBV5-1 and TRBJ1-1; 7 nucleotides line up with TRBD1. Germline V gene sequence: CDR1 SGHRS, CDR2 YFSETQ. The CDR3 spans 14 residues. The V gene end was trimmed by 4 bases and the J gene end by 1 base; junction bases not matched to a gene: 4. This CDR3 is CASSRTGQNTEAFF. CDR3 bases: TGCGCCAGCAGCCGGACAGGCCAGAACACTGAAGCTTTCTTT.

The chain recombines TRBV9 with TRBJ1-1; TRBD1 is a possible D gene (5 bases). The V gene's germline CDR1 is SGDLS and CDR2 YYNGEE. The CDR3 spans 15 residues. The germline V and J ends were trimmed by 0 bases and 7 bases, with 16 bases remaining between them. Here the CDR3 DNA reads TGTGCCAGCAGCGTAGACGGGGGTTCCGTATTTGAAGCTTTCTTT. Translating gives CASSVDGGSVFEAFF.

The rearrangement joins TRBV6-5 to TRBJ2-2, with TRBD1 matching over 9 bases. The CDR3 has 15 residues. In germline, CDR1 is MNHEY, CDR2 SVGAGI. V shed 8 bases, J shed 7 bases, and the junction held 11 bases outside the gene matches. DNA for the CDR3: TGTGCCAGCCTTCGAGGGACAGGGAATTACGGGGAGCTGTTTTTT. Translation gives CASLRGTGNYGELFF.

The chain recombines TRBV9 with TRBJ2-1; D perhaps matches TRBD2 (7 bases). The germline gives CDR1 SGDLS, CDR2 YYNGEE. Trimming pared 0 bases from V and 6 bases from J, leaving 13 bases between. This CDR3 is built from 15 residues. The CDR3 coding sequence is TGTGCCAGCAGCGTAGGGAGGGGGGGCCCCAATGAGCAGTTCTTC. Amino acid sequence: CASSVGRGGPNEQFF. Full variable domain (rest looked up from reference TRBV9 and TRBJ2-1): DSGVTQTPKHLITATGQRVTLRCSPRSGDLSVYWYQQSLDQGLQFLIQYYNGEERAKGNILERFSAQQFPDLHSELNLSSLELGDSALYFCASSVGRGGPNEQFFGPGTRLTVL.

The chain links TRBV2 to TRBJ2-2, with D tentatively TRBD2 (5 bases). The CDR3 is made up of 14 amino acids. CDR1 is SNHLY, CDR2 FYNNEI, per germline. V lost 5 bases, J lost 7 bases, and 14 bases lay in between. The CDR3 nucleotides read TGTGCCAGCAGTCGCTTACTAGGAGGCGGGGAGCTGTTTTTT. It codes for CASSRLLGGGELFF.